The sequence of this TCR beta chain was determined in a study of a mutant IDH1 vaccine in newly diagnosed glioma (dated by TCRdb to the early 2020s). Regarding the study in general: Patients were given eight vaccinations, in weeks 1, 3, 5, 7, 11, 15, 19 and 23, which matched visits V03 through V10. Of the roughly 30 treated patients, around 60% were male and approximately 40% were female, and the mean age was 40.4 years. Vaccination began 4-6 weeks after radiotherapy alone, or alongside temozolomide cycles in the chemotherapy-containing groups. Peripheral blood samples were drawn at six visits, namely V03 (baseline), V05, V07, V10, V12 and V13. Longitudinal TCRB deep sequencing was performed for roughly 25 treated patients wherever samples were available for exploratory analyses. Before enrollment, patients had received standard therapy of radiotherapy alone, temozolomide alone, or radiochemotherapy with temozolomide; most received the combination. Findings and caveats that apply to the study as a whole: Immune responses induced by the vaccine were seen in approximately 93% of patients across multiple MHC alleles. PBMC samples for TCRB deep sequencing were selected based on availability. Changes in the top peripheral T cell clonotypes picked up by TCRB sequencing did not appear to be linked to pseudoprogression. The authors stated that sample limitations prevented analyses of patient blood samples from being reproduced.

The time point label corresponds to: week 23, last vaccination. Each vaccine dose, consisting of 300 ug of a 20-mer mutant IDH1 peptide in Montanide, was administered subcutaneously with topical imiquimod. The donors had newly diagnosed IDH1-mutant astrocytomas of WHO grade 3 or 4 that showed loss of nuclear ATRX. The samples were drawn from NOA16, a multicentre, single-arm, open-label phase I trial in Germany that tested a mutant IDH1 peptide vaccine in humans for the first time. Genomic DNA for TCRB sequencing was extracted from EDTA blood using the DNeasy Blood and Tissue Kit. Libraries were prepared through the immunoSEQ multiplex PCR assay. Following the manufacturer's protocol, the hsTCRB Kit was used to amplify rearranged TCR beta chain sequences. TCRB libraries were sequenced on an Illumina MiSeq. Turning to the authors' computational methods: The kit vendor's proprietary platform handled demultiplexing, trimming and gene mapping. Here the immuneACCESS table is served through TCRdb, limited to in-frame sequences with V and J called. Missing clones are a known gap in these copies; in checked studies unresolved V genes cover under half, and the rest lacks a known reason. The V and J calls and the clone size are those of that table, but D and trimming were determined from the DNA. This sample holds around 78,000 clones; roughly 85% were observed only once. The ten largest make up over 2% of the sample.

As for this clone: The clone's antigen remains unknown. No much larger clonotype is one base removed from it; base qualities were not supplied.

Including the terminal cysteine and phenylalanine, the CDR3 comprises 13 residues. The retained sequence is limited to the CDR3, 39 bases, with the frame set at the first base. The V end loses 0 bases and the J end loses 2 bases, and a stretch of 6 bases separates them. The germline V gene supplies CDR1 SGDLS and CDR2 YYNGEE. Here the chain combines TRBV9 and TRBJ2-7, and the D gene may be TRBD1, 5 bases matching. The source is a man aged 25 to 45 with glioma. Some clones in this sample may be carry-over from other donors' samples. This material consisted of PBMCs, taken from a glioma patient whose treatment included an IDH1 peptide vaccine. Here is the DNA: TGTGCCAGCAGCGTAGAGGGGACCTACGAGCAGTACTTC. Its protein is CASSVEGTYEQYF.